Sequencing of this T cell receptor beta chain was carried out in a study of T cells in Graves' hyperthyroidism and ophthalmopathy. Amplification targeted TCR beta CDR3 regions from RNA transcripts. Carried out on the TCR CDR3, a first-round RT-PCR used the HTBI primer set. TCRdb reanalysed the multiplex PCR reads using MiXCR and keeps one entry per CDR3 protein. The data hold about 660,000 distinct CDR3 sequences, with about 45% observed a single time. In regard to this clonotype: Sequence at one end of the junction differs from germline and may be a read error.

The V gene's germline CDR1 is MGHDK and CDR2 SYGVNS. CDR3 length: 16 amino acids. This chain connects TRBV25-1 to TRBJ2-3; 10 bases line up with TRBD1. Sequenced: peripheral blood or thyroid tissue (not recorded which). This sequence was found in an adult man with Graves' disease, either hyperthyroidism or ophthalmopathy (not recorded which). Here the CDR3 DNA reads TGCGCCAGCAGTGAGTTTAGACAGGGGGCTAAAGATACGCAGTATTTT. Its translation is CASSEFRQGAKDTQYF.